This is a list of T cell receptor beta chains from one sample in a study of shared clonotypes between healthy human individuals. Clones were sequenced by immunoSEQ multiplex PCR, and TCRdb holds only the in-frame ones, with some missing. The repertoire includes hundreds of thousands of clones, roughly 98% of them detected once, and more than 0.3% sits in the top ten. Specimen: naive CD8+ T cells sorted from blood. The receptors were gathered from a man between 25 and 39 years old in good health. The CDR3 runs from the conserved cysteine through the conserved F or W. Fields, in order: clone size, D gene, J gene, V gene, CDR3 DNA, CDR3 protein. D genes are given only for firm matches. Size values are once, few and many counts, or a class for expanded clones, and some rows have none.

>NA|NA|TRBJ2-1|TRBV7-8
TGTGCCAGCAGCTTAGACGAGCTTGGCGCTTTTGACAATGAGCAGTTCTTC
CASSLDELGAFDNEQFF
>NA|NA|TRBJ2-3|TRBV13
TGTGCCAGCAGCTTAGGCCTCGGGTCTGATACGCAGTATTTT
CASSLGLGSDTQYF
>NA|NA|TRBJ1-2|TRBV27
TGTGCCAGCAGTTTATCACCGGGGGCGCAGGCTAACTATGGCTACACCTTC
CASSLSPGAQANYGYTF
>NA|NA|TRBJ2-3|TRBV12-5
TGTGCTAGTGGTTCCCCACTGGGACTGGAGGATACGCAGTATTTT
CASGSPLGLEDTQYF
>NA|TRBD2|TRBJ2-1|TRBV25-1
TGTGCCAGCAGAAAACTAGCGAATGAGCAGTTCTTC
CASRKLANEQFF
>NA|NA|TRBJ2-1|TRBV6-6
TGTGCCAGCAGTTACCTATTGGAGAGCGACAATGAGCAGTTCTTC
CASSYLLESDNEQFF
>NA|NA|TRBJ2-5|TRBV5-1
TGCGCCAGCAGCTCCGAGGCCGGACCCAACGGCGCGACCCAGTACTTC
CASSSEAGPNGATQYF
>NA|TRBD2|TRBJ2-1|TRBV5-5
TGTGCCAGCAGTGGACTAGCGGGAGGGGATGAGCAGTTCTTC
CASSGLAGGDEQFF
>NA|NA|TRBJ1-1|TRBV4-3
TGCGCCAGCAGCCAAGGTTACAGTCCGAACACTGAAGCTTTCTTT
CASSQGYSPNTEAFF
>NA|NA|TRBJ1-2|TRBV7-9
TGTGCCAGCAGCCGAGGTGACATATCATATGGCTACACCTTC
CASSRGDISYGYTF
>NA|NA|TRBJ2-7|TRBV14
TGTGCCAGCAGCCAAGAATACCCGCCCGGGGCAGGGAGCTCCTACGAGCAGTACTTC
CASSQEYPPGAGSSYEQYF
>NA|NA|TRBJ2-7|TRBV18
TGTGCCAGCTCACCAAAGACAGGGGAAAAAGCGGGAGTAAACGAGCAGTACTTC
CASSPKTGEKAGVNEQYF
>once|NA|TRBJ2-3|TRBV27
TGTGCCAGCAGTTTATCGATCGAGGACACAGATACGCAGTATTTT
CASSLSIEDTDTQYF
>NA|TRBD2|TRBJ2-3|TRBV6-1
TGTGCCAGCAGTGGGGAGATAACTAGCGGGATAACAGATACGCAGTATTTT
CASSGEITSGITDTQYF
>NA|NA|TRBJ2-7|TRBV14
TGTGCCAGCAGCCATGACGATTGGGTGTACGAGCAGTACTTC
CASSHDDWVYEQYF
>NA|TRBD2|TRBJ2-5|TRBV7-6
TGTGCCAGCAGCCACCGACTAGCGGGAGCCGCCCCCCCAGAGACCCAGTACTTC
CASSHRLAGAAPPETQYF
>NA|TRBD2|TRBJ2-1|TRBV14
TGTGCCAGCAGCCGACTAGCGGGACTCTTCTATGAGCAGTTCTTC
CASSRLAGLFYEQFF
>NA|NA|TRBJ2-5|TRBV9
TGTGCCAGCAGCGTAGAGACACAACAAGAGACCCAGTACTTC
CASSVETQQETQYF
>NA|TRBD1|TRBJ2-7|TRBV5-4
TGTGCCAGCAGCTTGGGGCAGGGGGCTAGGGAGCAGTACTTC
CASSLGQGAREQYF
>NA|NA|TRBJ2-1|TRBV7-8
TGTGCCAGCAGCTTAGTTGCCCAACTGGGCAACAATGAGCAGTTCTTC
CASSLVAQLGNNEQFF
>NA|NA|TRBJ2-7|TRBV11-2
TGTGCCAGCAGCGCCTGGACAGAGCTGGGCGAGCAGTACTTC
CASSAWTELGEQYF
>NA|NA|TRBJ2-7|TRBV7-2
TGTGCCAGCAGCTTAGGGTTTTACTACGAGCAGTACTTC
CASSLGFYYEQYF
>NA|TRBD2|TRBJ2-3|TRBV27
TGTGCCAGCAGTACGCGGACTAGCGGGGGAAGGTCGTTTATAGTTTTCAGTACAGATACGCAGTATTTT
CASSTRTSGGRSFIVFSTDTQYF
>NA|TRBD1|TRBJ1-2|TRBV11-2
TGTGCCAGCAGCTTAGCAGGGGGGTTCGGAGATGGCTACACCTTC
CASSLAGGFGDGYTF
>NA|TRBD2|TRBJ2-1|TRBV5-1
TGCGCCAGCAGCTTGGTGGGGAGGGCCTCCTACAATGAGCAGTTCTTC
CASSLVGRASYNEQFF
>NA|TRBD2|TRBJ2-2|TRBV5-4
TGTGCCAGCAGAGATAAAGTCGGACTAGCGGACAACACCGGGGAGCTGTTTTTT
CASRDKVGLADNTGELFF
>NA|NA|TRBJ1-1|TRBV4-1
TGCGCCAGCAGCCATGACAGGAACACTGAAGCTTTCTTT
CASSHDRNTEAFF
>NA|NA|TRBJ1-1|TRBV7-8
TGTGCCAGCAGCCCCTCAGCGGACACTGAAGCTTTCTTT
CASSPSADTEAFF
>NA|TRBD2|TRBJ2-1|TRBV2
TGTGCCAGCAGAGAAGCGGGGGACAATGAGCAGTTCTTC
CASREAGDNEQFF
>NA|NA|TRBJ1-2|TRBV27
TGTGCCAGCAGTTTGGGGGGTTCGAACTATGGCTACACCTTC
CASSLGGSNYGYTF
>NA|TRBD2|TRBJ2-7|TRBV27
TGTGCCAGCAGCCCCACCGCTAGCGGGAGACTCCACGAGCAGTACTTC
CASSPTASGRLHEQYF
>NA|NA|TRBJ1-5|TRBV4-1
TGCGCCAGCAGCCAAGATCGTAGGAGCAATCAGCCCCAGCATTTT
CASSQDRRSNQPQHF
>NA|NA|TRBJ2-7|TRBV9
TGTGCCAGCAGCGTAGGGGCGTCTCCAGGATGGGAGCAGTACTTC
CASSVGASPGWEQYF
>NA|TRBD1|TRBJ1-2|TRBV5-1
TGCGCCAGCAGCTACAATAGACAGGGTAGCTATGGCTACACCTTC
CASSYNRQGSYGYTF
>NA|NA|TRBJ2-5|TRBV6-1
TGTGCCAGCAGGCCGGAGCCGGCCAGGGAGACCCAGTACTTC
CASRPEPARETQYF
>NA|TRBD2|TRBJ2-7|TRBV9
TGTGCCAGCAGCGTAGGTGGGACTAGCGGGTCTTACGAGCAGTACTTC
CASSVGGTSGSYEQYF
>NA|TRBD2|TRBJ2-1|TRBV9
TGTGCCAGCAGCACGGGACTAGCGGCGACGGATGAGCAGTTCTTC
CASSTGLAATDEQFF
>NA|NA|TRBJ1-1|TRBV4-1
TGCGCCAGCAGCCAAGACTTGGTGTTCGTGGGGAGTAGGGCTTTCTTT
CASSQDLVFVGSRAFF
>NA|NA|TRBJ2-1|TRBV6-4
TGTGCCAGCAGTGATATACCCTTCAATGAGCAGTTCTTC
CASSDIPFNEQFF
>NA|NA|TRBJ2-7|TRBV6-1
TGTGCCAGCAGAGACGCTGGTGAGGGATACGAGCAGTACTTC
CASRDAGEGYEQYF
>NA|NA|TRBJ2-4|TRBV4-1
TGCGCCAGCAGCCAAGATTCCGGTGCAGCCAAAAACATTCAGTACTTC
CASSQDSGAAKNIQYF
>NA|NA|TRBJ2-7|TRBV5-1
TGCGCCAGCAGCTTGGGGCAGGGTCTGTACGAGCAGTACTTC
CASSLGQGLYEQYF
>NA|TRBD1|TRBJ1-2|TRBV13
TGTGCCAGCAGCCCAGGGGGTTATGGCTACACCTTC
CASSPGGYGYTF
>NA|NA|TRBJ1-5|TRBV5-6
TGTGCCAGCAGCTTATTTTACGGGGGGAAGAACCAGCCCCAGCATTTT
CASSLFYGGKNQPQHF
>NA|TRBD1|TRBJ1-2|TRBV7-9
TGTGCCGGGGACAGATATGACTATGGCTACACCTTC
CAGDRYDYGYTF